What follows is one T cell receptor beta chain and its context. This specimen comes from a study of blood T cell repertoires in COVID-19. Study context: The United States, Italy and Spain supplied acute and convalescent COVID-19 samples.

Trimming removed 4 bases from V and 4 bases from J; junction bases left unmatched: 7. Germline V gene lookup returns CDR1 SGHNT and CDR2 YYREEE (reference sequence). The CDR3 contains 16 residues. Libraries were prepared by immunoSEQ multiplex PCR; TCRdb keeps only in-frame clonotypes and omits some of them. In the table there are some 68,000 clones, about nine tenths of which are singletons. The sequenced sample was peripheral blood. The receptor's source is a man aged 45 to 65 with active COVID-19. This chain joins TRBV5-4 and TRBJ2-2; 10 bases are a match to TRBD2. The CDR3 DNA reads TGTGCCAGCAGCCCGGGTAGCGGGAGGTCCACCGGGGAGCTGTTTTTT. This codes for CASSPGSGRSTGELFF.